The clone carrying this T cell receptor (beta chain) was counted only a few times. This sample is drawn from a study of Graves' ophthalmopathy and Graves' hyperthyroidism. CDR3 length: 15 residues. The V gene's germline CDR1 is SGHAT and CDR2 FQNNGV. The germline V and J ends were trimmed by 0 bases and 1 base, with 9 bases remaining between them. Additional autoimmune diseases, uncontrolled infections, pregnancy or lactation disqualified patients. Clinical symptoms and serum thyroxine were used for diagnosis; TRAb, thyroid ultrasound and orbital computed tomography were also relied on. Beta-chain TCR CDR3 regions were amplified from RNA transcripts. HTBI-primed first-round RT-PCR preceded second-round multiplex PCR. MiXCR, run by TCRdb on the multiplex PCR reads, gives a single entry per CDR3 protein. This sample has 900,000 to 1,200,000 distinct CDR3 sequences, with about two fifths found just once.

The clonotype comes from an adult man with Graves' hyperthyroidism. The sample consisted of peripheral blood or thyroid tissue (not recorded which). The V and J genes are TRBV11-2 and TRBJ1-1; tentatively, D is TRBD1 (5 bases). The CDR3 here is CASSLDWGGNTEAFF. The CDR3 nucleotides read TGTGCCAGCAGCTTAGATTGGGGGGGGAACACTGAAGCTTTCTTT.